This T cell receptor (beta chain) was sequenced in a study of shared clonotypes between healthy human individuals. The protocol was immunoSEQ multiplex PCR, while the TCRdb copy is restricted to in-frame clones and leaves out a portion. This sample carries 1,100,000 or so clones, about 80% of them seen once, and the ten largest clones take 0.52%. CDR3 size: 11 residues. Looked up from germline, CDR1 is MNHEY and CDR2 is SVGAGI. Trimming stripped 3 bases from V and 8 bases from J, with 7 bases between. This sequence was found in a man younger than 30 in good health. Some clones in this sample may be carry-over from other donors' samples. The chain recombines TRBV6-5 with TRBJ1-2; a weak D match, TRBD1 (5 bases). The specimen was memory CD4+ T cells from PBMCs. Noted subset: CD45RA-negative fraction. CDR3 sequence reads: CASSYWGGYTF. DNA of the CDR3: TGTGCCAGCAGTTATTGGGGGGGCTACACCTTC.